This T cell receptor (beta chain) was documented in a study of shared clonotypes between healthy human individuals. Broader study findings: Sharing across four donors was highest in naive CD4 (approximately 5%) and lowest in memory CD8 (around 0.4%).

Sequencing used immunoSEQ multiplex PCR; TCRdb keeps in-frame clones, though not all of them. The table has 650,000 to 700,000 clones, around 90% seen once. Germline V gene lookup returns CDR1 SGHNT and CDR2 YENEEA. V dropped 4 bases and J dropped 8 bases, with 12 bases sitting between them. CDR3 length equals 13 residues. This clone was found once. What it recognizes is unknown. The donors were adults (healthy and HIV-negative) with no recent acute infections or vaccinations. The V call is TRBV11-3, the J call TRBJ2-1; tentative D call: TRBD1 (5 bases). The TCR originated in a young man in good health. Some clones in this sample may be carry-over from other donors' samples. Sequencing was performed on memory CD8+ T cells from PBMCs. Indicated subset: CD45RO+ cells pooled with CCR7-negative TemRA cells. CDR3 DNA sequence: TGTGCCAGCAGCTCTCGGCAAGGGGATGAGCAGTTCTTC. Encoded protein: CASSSRQGDEQFF.